This TCR beta chain was documented in a study of STAT3 mutations in large granular lymphocyte leukemia (dated by TCRdb to between 2017 and 2020). Background on the whole study: Roughly half of the T-LGLL patients who were sequenced longitudinally carried canonical activating STAT3 mutations. Patients with T-cell large granular lymphocyte leukemia underwent serial deep sequencing of TCRbeta CDR3 and STAT3 to reconstruct clonal hierarchy and dynamics. On average, sequencing was done at 3 to 4 time points per patient, with the number of samplings ranging from 2 to 8. As controls within the study, a couple of patients with natural killer LGL leukemia were also sequenced longitudinally. From an initial cohort of 207 LGL patients, 15 to 20 representative T-LGLL cases were selected for longitudinal TCRbeta and STAT3 sequencing. Over half of the T-LGLL patients were given one or more immunosuppressive therapy regimens, and around 40% of the treated patients had a hematologic response. Here is what the overall study found, with its caveats: Variable intervals between samplings and differing treatment regimens complicated linking therapy response to changes in TCR clonal burden. Several patients had a dominant TCR clone burden greater than the STAT3 mutant burden, which suggests that the STAT3 mutation arose secondarily within a clone that had already expanded. Because no samples were available when a clone first appeared, clonal expansion was inferred from samplings taken at other points. Because codominant clonotypes persisted in some patients, a small but highly pathogenic clone may have been missed. TCR clonotype switching after therapy was observed in about 35% of the 18 patients, and all newly emerging clones were found to be STAT3 wild type. Every T-LGLL patient showed at least one immunodominant TCRbeta clonotype, and about half showed multiple immunodominant subclonotypes.

This clone was detected once. The antigen it binds to is not known. There are no base qualities to consult, and no much larger clone falls within one base. An Illumina MiSeq was used to sequence the TCRbeta libraries, yielding an average of about 42,000 productive templates per sample. TCRbeta CDR3 libraries were generated with the immunoSEQ assay using multiplex PCR amplification. For the original study's pipeline: Repertoire diversity was computed as previously defined, with values near 0 indicating extremely monoclonal samples. TCRdb limited this immuneACCESS table to in-frame rearrangements with V and J called. A share of clones is missing; checked studies link under half to unresolved V genes, and the rest is unexplained. V, J and clone size are taken as reported in that table, and D and trimming were inferred from the DNA itself. For this sample the table gives 35,000 or so clones, of which about 88% were detected only once. Roughly 0.4% of the sample belongs to the ten largest clones.

DNA was extracted from blood mononuclear cells, and the same DNA was used for both TCR and STAT3 sequencing. Sample: PBMCs. The clonotype comes from a human donor with T large granular lymphocyte leukemia. Some clones in this sample may be carry-over from other donors' samples.

The DNA is TGTGCCATCACCCAAAGCAGTATGAACACTGAAGCTTTCTTT. Its protein is CAITQSSMNTEAFF. This sequence uses TRBV10-3 and TRBJ1-1; no confident D gene assignment can be made. The CDR3, cysteine through phenylalanine, is 14 amino acids long. Only the CDR3 portion is preserved as DNA: 42 bases, with reading frame beginning at the first base. CDR1 ENHRY and CDR2 SYGVKD are derived from the germline V gene. The V and J ends are trimmed by 7 bases and 0 bases, leaving 12 bases between them.